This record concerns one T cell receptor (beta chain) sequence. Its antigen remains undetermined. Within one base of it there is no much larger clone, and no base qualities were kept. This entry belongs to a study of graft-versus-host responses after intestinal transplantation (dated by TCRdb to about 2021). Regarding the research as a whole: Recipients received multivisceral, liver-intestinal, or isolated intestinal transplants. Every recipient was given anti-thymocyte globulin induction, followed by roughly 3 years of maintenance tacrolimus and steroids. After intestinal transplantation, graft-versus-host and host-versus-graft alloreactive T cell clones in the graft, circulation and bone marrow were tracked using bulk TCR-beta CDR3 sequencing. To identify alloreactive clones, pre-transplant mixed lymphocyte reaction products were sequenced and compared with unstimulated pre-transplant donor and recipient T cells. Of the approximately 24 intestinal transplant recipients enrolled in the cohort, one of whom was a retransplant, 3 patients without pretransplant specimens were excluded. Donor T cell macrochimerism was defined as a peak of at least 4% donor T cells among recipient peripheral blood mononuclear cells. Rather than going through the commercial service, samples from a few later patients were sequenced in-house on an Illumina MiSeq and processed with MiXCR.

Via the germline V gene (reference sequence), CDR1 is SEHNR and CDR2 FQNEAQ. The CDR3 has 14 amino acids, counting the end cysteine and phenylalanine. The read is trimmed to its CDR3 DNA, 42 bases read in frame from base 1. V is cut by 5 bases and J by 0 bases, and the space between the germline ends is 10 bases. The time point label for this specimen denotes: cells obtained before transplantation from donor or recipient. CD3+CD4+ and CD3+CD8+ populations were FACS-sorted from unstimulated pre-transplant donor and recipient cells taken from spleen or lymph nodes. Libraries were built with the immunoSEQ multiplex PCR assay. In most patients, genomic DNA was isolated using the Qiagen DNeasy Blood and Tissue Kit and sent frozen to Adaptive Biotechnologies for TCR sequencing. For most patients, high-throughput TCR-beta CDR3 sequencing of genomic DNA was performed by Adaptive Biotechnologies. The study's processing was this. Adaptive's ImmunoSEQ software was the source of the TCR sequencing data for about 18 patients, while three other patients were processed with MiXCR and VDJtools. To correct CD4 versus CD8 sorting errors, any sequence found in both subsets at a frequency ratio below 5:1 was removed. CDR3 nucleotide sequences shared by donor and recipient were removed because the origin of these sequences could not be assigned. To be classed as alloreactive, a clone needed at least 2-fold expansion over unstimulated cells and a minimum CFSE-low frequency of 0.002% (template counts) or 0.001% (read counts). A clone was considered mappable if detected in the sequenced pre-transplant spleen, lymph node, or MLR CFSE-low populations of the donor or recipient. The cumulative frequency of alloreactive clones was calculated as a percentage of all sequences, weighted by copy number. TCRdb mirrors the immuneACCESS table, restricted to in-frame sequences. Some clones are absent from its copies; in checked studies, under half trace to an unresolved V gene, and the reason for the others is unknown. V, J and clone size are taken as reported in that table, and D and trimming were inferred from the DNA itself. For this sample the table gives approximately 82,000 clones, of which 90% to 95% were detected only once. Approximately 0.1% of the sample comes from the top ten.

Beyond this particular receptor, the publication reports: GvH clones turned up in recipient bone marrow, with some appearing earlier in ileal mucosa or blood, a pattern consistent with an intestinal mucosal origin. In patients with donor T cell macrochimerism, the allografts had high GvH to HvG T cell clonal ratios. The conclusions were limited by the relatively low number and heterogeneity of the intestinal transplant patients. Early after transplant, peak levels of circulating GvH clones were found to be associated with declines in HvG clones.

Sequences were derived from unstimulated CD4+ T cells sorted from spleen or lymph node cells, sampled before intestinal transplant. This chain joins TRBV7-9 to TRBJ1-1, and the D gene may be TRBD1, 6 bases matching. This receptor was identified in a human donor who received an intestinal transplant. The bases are TGTGCCAGCAGCCGGGACACCATGAACACTGAAGCTTTCTTT. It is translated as CASSRDTMNTEAFF.